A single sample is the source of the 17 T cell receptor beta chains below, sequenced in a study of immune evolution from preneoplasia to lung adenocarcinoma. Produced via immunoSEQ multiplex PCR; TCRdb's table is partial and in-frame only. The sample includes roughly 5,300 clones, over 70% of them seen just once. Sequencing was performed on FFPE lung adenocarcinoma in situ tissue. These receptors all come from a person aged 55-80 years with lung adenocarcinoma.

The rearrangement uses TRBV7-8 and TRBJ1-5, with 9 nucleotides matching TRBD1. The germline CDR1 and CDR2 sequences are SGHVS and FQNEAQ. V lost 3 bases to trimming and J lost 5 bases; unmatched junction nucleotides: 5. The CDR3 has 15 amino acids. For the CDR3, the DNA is TGTGCCAGCAGCTTGGGGACAGGGTTGCATCAGCCCCAGCATTTT. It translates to CASSLGTGLHQPQHF.

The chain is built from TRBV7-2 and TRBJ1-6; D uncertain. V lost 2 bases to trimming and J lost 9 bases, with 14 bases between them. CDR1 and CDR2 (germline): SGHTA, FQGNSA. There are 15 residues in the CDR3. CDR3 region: CASSLSALYGSPLHF. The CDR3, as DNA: TGTGCCAGCAGCTTATCCGCGCTTTACGGTTCACCCCTCCACTTT.

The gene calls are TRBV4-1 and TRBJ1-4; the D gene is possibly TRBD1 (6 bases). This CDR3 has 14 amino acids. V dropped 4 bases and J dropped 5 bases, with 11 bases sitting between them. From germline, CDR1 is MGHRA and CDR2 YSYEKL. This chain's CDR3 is CASSRRQENEKLFF. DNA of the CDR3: TGCGCCAGCAGCCGCCGACAGGAAAATGAAAAACTGTTTTTT.

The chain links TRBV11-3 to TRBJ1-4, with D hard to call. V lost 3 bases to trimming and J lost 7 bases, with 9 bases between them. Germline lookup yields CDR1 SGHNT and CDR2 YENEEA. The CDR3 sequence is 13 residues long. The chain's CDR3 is CASSLRPGEKLFF. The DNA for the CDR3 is TGTGCCAGCAGCTTGAGACCGGGTGAAAAACTGTTTTTT.

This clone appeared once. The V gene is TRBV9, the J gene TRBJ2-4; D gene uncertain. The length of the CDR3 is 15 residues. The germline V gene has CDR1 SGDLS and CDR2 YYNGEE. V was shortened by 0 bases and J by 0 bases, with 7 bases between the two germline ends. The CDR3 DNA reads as TGTGCCAGCAGCGTAGGGGATCTAGCCAAAAACATTCAGTACTTC. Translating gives CASSVGDLAKNIQYF.

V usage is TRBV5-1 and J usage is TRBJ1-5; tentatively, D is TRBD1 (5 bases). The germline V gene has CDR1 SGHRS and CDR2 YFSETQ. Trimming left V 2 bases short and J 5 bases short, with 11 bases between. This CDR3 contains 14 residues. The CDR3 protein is CASSLAPGDQPQHF. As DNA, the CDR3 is TGCGCCAGCAGCTTAGCCCCGGGGGATCAGCCCCAGCATTTT.

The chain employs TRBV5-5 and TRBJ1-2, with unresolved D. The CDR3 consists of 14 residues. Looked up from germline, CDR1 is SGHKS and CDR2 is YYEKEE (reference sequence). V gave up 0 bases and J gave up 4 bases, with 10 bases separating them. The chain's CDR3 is CASSLADAAYGYTF. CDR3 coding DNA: TGTGCCAGCAGCTTGGCCGACGCCGCCTATGGCTACACCTTC.

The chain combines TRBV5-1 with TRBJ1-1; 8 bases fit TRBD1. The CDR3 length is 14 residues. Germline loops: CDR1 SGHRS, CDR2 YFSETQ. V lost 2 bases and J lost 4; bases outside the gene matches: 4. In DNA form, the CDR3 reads TGCGCCAGCAGCTTCGGACAGGGCGGCACTGAAGCTTTCTTT. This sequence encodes CASSFGQGGTEAFF.

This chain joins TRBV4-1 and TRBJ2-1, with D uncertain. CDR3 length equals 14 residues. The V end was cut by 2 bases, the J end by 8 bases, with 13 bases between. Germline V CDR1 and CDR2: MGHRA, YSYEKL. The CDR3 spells CASSQTNQVHEQFF. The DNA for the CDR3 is TGCGCCAGCAGCCAAACCAACCAGGTGCATGAGCAGTTCTTC.

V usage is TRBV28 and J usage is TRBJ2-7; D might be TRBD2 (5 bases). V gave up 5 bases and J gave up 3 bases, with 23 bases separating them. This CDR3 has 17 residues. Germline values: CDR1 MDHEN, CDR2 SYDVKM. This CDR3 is CASSPLAVNKDFYEQYF. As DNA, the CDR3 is TGTGCCAGCAGTCCACTGGCGGTAAACAAGGACTTCTACGAGCAGTACTTC.

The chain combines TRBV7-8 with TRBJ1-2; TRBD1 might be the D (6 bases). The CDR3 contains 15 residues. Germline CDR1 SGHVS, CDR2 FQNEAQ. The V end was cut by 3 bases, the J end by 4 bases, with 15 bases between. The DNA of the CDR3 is TGTGCCAGCAGCTTTTATCCAGGGGATGGCTATGGCTACACCTTC. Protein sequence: CASSFYPGDGYGYTF.

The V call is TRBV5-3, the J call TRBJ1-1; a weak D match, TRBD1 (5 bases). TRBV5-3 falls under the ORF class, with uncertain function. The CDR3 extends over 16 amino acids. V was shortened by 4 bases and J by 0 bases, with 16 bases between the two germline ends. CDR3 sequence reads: CARSTPMPGLNTEAFF. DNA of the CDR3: TGTGCCAGAAGCACGCCCATGCCGGGACTGAACACTGAAGCTTTCTTT.

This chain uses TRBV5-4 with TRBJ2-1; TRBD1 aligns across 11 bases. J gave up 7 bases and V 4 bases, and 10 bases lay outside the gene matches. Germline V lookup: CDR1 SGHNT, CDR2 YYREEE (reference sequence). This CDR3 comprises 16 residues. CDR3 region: CASSRPPGQGDNEQFF. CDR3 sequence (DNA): TGTGCCAGCAGCCGCCCCCCGGGACAGGGGGATAATGAGCAGTTCTTC. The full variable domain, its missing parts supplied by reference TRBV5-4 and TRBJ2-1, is ETGVTQSPTHLIKTRGQQVTLRCSSQSGHNTVSWYQQALGQGPQFIFQYYREEENGRGNFPPRFSGLQFPNYSSELNVNALELDDSALYLCASSRPPGQGDNEQFFGPGTRLTVL.

In DNA, the CDR3 is TGTGCCTGGAGGGGACTCATGAACACCGGGGAGCTGTTTTTT. Its translation is CAWRGLMNTGELFF. The chain uses TRBV30 and TRBJ2-2; a weak D match, TRBD2 (6 bases). Trimming stripped 3 bases from V and 1 base from J, with 9 bases between. The CDR3 spans 14 residues. Germline V CDR1 and CDR2: GTSNPN, SVGIG (reference sequence).

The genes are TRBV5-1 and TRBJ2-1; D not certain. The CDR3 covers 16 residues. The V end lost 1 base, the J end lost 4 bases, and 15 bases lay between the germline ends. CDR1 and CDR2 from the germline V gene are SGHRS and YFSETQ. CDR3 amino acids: CASSLSPSQQYNEQFF. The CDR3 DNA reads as TGCGCCAGCAGCTTGAGTCCGTCCCAGCAATACAATGAGCAGTTCTTC.

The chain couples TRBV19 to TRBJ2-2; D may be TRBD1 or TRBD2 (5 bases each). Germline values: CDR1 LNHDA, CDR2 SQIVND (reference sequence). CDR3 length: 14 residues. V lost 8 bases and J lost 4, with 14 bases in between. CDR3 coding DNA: TGTGCCAGTCGACAAGTGAGGGGCACCGGGGAGCTGTTTTTT. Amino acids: CASRQVRGTGELFF. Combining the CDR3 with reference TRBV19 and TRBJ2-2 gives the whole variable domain DGGITQSPKYLFRKEGQNVTLSCEQNLNHDAMYWYRQDPGQGLRLIYYSQIVNDFQKGDIAEGYSVSREKKESFPLTVTSAQKNPTAFYLCASRQVRGTGELFFGEGSRLTVL.

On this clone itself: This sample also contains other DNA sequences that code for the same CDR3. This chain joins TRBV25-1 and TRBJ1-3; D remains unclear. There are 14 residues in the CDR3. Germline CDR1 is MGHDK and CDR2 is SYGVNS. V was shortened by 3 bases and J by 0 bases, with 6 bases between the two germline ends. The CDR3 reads CASSEERSGNTIYF. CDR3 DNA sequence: TGTGCCAGCAGTGAGGAACGCTCTGGAAACACCATATATTTT.